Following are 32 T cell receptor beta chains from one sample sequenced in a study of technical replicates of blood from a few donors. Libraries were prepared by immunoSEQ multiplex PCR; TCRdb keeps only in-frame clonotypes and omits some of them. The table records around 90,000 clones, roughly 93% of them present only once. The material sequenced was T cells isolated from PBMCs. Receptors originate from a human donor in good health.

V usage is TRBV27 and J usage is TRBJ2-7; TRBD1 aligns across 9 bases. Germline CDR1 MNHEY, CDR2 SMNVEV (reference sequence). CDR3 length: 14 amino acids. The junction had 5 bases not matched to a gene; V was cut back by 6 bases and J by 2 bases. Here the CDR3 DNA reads TGTGCCAGCAGGATTAACAGGGGGCCCTACGAGCAGTACTTC. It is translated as CASRINRGPYEQYF.

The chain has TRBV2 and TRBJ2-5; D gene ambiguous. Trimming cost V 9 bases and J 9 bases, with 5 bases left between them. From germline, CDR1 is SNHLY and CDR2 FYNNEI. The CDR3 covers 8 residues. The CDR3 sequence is CASQAQYF. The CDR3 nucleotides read TGTGCCAGTCAGGCCCAGTACTTC.

The DNA for the CDR3 is TGTGCCAGCAGCCCCGGCCTCGGGACAGCGTACAATCAGCCCCAGCATTTT. It encodes CASSPGLGTAYNQPQHF. The chain employs TRBV9 and TRBJ1-5; 7 positions agree with TRBD1. The ends lost 4 bases at V and 3 bases at J; junction bases unmatched: 13. The CDR3 is 17 residues long. Per germline, CDR1 SGDLS and CDR2 YYNGEE.

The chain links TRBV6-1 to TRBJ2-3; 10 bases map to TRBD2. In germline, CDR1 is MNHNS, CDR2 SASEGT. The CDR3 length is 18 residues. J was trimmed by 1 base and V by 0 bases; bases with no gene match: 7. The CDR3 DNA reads TGTGCCAGCAGTGAAGCATATCCCGGGACTAGCGGCACAGATACGCAGTATTTT. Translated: CASSEAYPGTSGTDTQYF.

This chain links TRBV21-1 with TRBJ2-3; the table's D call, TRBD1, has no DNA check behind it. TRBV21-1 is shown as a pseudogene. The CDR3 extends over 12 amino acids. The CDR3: CASQGSTDTQYF. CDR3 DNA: TGTGCCAGCCAGGGCAGCACAGATACGCAGTATTTT.

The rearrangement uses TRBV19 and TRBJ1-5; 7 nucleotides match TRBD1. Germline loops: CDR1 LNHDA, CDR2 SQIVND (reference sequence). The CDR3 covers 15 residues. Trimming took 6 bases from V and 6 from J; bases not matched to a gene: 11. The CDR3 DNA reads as TGTGCCAGTAGGTCTGGACAGGAAAGGTTTCAGCCCCAGCATTTT. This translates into CASRSGQERFQPQHF.

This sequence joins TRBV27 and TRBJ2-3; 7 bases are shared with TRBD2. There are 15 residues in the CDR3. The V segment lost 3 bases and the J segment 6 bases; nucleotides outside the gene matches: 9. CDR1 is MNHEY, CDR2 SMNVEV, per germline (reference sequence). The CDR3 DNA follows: TGTGCCAGCAGTTTGCTCCGGGACTACATCGATACGCAGTATTTT. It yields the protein CASSLLRDYIDTQYF.

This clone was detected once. The CDR3 bases are TGTGCCAGCAGCTCGTTAATCCGTAGCGGGAGGGTGGGTGAGCAGTTCTTC. Translating gives CASSSLIRSGRVGEQFF. The chain couples TRBV7-9 to TRBJ2-1, with 11 bases that match TRBD2. CDR1 is SEHNR, CDR2 FQNEAQ, per germline (reference sequence). CDR3 length equals 17 residues. Losses at the gene ends were 4 bases for V and 9 bases for J; bases not matched to a gene: 14. Supplemented by reference TRBV7-9 and TRBJ2-1, the full variable domain reads DTGVSQNPRHKITKRGQNVTFRCDPISEHNRLYWYRQTLGQGPEFLTYFQNEAQLEKSRLLSDRFSAERPKGSFSTLEIQRTEQGDSAMYLCASSSLIRSGRVGEQFFGPGTRLTVL.

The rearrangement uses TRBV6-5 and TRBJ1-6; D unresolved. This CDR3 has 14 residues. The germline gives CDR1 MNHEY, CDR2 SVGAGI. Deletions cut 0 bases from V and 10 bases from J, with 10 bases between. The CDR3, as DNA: TGTGCCAGCAGTTACTCGTCTGTTTTGTCACCCCTCCACTTT. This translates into CASSYSSVLSPLHF.

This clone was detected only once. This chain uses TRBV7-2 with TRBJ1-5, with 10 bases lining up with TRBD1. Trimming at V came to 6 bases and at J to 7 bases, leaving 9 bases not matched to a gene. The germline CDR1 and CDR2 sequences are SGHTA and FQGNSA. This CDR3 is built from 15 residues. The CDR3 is CASSYRTGGEQPQHF. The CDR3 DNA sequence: TGTGCCAGCAGTTACCGGACAGGGGGGGAGCAGCCCCAGCATTTT.

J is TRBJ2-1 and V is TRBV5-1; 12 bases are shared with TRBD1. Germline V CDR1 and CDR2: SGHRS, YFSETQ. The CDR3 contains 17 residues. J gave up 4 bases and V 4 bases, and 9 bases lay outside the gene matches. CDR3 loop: CASSTRDRGRTYNEQFF. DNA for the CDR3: TGCGCCAGCAGCACCCGGGACAGGGGGCGAACTTACAATGAGCAGTTCTTC.

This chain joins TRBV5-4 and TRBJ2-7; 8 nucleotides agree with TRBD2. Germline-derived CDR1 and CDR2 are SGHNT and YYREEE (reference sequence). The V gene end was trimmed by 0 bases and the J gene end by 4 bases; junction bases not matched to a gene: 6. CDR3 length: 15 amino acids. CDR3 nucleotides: TGTGCCAGCAGCTTGGAAGCGGGAGAAGGGTACGAGCAGTACTTC. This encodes CASSLEAGEGYEQYF.

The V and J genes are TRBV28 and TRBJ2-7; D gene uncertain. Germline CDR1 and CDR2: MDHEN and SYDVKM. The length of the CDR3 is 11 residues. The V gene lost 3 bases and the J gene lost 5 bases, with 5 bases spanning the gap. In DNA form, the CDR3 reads TGTGCCAGCAGTTTTAGTGACGAGCAGTACTTC. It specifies CASSFSDEQYF.

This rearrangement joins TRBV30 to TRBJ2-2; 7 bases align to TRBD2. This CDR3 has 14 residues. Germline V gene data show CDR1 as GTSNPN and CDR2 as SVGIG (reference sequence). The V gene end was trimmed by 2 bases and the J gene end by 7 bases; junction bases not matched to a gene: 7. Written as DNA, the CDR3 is TGTGCCTGGAGTTTGGCGGGGGTGGTCGGGGAGCTGTTTTTT. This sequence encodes CAWSLAGVVGELFF.

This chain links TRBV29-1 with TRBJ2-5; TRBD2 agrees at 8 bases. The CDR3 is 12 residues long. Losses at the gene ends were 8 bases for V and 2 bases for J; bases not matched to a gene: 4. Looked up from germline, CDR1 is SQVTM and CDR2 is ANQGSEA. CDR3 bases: TGCAGCCTACTAGCGGAGCAAGAGACCCAGTACTTC. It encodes CSLLAEQETQYF.

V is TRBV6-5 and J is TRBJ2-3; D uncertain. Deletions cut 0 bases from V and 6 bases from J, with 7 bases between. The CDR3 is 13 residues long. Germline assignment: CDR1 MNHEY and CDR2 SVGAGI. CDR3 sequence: CASSYSPRDTQYF. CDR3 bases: TGTGCCAGCAGTTACTCCCCGCGCGATACGCAGTATTTT.

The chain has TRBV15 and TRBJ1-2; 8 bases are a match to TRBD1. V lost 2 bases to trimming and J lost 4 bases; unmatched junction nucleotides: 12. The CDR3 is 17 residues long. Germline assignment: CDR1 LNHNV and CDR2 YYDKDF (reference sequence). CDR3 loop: CATSRSTGGASSYGYTF. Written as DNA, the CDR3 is TGTGCCACCAGCAGAAGCACAGGGGGAGCTTCTAGCTATGGCTACACCTTC.

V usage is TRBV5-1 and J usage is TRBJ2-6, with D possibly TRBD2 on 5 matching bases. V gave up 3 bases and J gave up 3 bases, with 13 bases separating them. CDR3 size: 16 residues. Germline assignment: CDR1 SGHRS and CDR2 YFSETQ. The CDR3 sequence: CASSYYEGSGANVLTF. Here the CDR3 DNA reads TGCGCCAGCAGCTACTACGAAGGGAGTGGGGCCAACGTCCTGACTTTC. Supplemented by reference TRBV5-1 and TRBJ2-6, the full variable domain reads KAGVTQTPRYLIKTRGQQVTLSCSPISGHRSVSWYQQTPGQGLQFLFEYFSETQRNKGNFPGRFSGRQFSNSRSEMNVSTLELGDSALYLCASSYYEGSGANVLTFGAGSRLTVL.

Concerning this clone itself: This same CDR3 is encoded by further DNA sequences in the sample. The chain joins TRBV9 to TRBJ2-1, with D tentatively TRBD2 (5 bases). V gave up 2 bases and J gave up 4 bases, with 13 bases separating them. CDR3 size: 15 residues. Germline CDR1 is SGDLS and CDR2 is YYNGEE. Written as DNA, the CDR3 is TGTGCCAGCAGCGTGGGGAGCGGAGCTTACAATGAGCAGTTCTTC. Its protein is CASSVGSGAYNEQFF.

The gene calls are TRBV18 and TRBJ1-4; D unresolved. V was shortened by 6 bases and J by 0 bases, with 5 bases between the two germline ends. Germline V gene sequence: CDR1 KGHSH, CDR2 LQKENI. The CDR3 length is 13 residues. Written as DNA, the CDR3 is TGTGCCAGCTCTCGGGCAACTAATGAAAAACTGTTTTTT. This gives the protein CASSRATNEKLFF.

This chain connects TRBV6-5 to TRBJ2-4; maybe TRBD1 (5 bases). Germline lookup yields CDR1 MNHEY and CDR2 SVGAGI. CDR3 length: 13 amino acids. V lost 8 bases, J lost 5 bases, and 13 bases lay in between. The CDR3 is CASQLRGENIQYF. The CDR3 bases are TGTGCCAGCCAGTTAAGGGGCGAAAACATTCAGTACTTC.

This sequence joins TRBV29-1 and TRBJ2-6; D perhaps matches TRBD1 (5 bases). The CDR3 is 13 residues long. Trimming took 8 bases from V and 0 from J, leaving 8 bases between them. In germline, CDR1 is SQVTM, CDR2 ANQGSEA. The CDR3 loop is CSFRVSGANVLTF. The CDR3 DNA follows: TGCAGCTTCAGGGTCTCTGGGGCCAACGTCCTGACTTTC.

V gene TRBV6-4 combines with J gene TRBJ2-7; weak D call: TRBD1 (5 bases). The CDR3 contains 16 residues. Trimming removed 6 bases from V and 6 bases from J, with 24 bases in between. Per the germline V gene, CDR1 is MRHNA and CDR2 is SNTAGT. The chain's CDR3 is CASSRDRPRGIFEQYF. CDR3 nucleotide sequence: TGTGCCAGCAGCAGGGATCGACCCAGAGGTATATTCGAGCAGTACTTC.

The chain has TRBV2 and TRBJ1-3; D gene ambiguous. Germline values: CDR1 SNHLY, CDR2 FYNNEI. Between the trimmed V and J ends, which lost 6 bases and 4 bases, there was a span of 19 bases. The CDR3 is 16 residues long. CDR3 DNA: TGTGCCAGCAGCGAGTCACGGGGTCCAAGCGGAAACACCATATATTTT. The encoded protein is CASSESRGPSGNTIYF.

The CDR3 here is CASSESPRGRTYNSPLHF. DNA for the CDR3: TGTGCCAGCAGTGAATCCCCCCGGGGTCGGACCTATAATTCACCCCTCCACTTT. V gene TRBV25-1 combines with J gene TRBJ1-6; no definite D call. The CDR3 is 18 amino acids. The germline gives CDR1 MGHDK, CDR2 SYGVNS. The V and J ends lost 1 base and 2 bases respectively, with 15 bases between them.

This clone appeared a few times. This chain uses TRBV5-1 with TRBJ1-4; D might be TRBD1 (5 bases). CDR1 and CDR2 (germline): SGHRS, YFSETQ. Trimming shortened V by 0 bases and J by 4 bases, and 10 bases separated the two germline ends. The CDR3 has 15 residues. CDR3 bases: TGCGCCAGCAGCTTGGTGTCAGGGCGTAATGAAAAACTGTTTTTT. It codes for CASSLVSGRNEKLFF.

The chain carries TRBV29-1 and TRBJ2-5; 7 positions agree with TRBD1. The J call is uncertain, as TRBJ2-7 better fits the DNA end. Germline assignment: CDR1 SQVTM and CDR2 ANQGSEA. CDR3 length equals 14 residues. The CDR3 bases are TGCAGCGGATCTTACAGGGGTGAGGGCTACGAGCAGTACTTC. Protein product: CSGSYRGEGYEQYF.

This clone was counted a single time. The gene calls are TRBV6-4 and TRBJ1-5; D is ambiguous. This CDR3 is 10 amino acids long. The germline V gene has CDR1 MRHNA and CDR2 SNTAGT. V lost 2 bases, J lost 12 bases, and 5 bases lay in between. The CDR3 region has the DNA TGTGCCAGCAGTGACCGGGACCAGCATTTT. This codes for CASSDRDQHF.

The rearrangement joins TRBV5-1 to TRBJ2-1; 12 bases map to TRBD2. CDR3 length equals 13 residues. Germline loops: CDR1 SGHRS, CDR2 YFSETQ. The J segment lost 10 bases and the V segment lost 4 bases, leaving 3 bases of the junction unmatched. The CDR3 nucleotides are TGCGCCAGCAGCCCCGGGACTAGCGGGGAGCAGTTCTTC. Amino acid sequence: CASSPGTSGEQFF. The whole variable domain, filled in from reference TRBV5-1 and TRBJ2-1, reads KAGVTQTPRYLIKTRGQQVTLSCSPISGHRSVSWYQQTPGQGLQFLFEYFSETQRNKGNFPGRFSGRQFSNSRSEMNVSTLELGDSALYLCASSPGTSGEQFFGPGTRLTVL.

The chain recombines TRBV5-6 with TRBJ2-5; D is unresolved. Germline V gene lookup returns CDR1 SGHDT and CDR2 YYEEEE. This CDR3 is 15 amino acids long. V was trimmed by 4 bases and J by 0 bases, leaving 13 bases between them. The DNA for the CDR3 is TGTGCCAGCAGCCCTATAACTTGGTACCAAGAGACCCAGTACTTC. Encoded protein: CASSPITWYQETQYF.

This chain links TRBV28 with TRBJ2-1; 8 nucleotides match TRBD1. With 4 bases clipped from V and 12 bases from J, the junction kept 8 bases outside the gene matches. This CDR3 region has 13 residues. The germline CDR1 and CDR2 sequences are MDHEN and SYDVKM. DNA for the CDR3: TGTGCCAGCAGTTCCACCCAAGACAGGGGGCAGTTCTTC. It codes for CASSSTQDRGQFF.

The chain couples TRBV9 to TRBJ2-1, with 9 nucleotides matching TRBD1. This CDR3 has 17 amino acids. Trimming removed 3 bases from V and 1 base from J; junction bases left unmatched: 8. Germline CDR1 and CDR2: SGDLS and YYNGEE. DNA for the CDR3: TGTGCCAGCAGCGATACAGGGGGCTCCGTTTCCTACAATGAGCAGTTCTTC. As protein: CASSDTGGSVSYNEQFF.